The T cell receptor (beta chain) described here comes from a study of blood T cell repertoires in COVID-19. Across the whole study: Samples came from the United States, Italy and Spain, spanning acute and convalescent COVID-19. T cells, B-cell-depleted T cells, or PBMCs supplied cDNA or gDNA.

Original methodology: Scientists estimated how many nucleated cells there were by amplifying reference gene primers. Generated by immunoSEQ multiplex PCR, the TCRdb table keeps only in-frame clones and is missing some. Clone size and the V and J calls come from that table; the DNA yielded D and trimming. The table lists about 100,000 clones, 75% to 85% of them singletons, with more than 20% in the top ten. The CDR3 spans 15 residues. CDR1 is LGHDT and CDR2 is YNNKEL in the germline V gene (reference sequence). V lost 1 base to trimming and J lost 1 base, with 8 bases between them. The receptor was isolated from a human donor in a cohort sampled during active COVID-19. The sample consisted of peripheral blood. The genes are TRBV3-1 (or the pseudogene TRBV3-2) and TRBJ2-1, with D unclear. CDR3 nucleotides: TGTGCCAGCAGCCAAGGCCTGGAGTCCTACAATGAGCAGTTCTTC. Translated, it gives CASSQGLESYNEQFF.